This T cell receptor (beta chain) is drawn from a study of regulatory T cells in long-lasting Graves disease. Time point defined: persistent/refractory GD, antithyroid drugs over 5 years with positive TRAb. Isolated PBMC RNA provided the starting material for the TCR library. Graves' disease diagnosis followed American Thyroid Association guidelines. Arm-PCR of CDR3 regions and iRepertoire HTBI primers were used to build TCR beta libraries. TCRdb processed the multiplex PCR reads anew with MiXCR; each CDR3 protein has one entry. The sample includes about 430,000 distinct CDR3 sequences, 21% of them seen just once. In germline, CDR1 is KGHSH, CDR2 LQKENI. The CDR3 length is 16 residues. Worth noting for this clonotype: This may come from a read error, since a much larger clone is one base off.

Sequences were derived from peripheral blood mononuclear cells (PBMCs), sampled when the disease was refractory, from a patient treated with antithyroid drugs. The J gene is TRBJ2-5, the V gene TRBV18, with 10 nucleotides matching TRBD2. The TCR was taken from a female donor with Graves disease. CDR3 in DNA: TGTGCCGGCTCACCTTCCCTAGCGGGAGTGGACGGGACCCAGTACTTC. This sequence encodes CAGSPSLAGVDGTQYF.